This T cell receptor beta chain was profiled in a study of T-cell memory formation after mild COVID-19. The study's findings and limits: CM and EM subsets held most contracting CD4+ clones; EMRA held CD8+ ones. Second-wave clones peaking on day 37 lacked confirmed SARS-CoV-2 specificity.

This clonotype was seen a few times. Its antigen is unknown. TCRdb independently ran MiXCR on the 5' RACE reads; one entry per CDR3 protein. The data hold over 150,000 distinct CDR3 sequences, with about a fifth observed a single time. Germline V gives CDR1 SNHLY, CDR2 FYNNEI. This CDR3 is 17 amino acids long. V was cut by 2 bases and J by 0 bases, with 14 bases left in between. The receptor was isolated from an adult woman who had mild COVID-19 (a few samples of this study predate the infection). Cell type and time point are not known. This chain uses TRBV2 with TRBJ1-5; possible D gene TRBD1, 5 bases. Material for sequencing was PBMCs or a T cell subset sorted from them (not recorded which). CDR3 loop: CASSERAGRYSNQPQHF. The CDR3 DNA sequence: TGTGCCAGCAGTGAAAGGGCAGGGAGATATAGCAATCAGCCCCAGCATTTT.